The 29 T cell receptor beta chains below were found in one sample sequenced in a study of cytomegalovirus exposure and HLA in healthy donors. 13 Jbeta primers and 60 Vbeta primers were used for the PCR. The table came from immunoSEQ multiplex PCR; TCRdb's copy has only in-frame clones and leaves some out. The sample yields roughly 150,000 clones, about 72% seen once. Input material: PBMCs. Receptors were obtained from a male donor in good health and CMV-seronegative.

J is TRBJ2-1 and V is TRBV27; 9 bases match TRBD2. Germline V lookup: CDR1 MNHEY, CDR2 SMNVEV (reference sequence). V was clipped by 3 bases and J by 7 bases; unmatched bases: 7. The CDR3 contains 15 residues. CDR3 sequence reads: CASSLVTSGNNEQFF. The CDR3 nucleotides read TGTGCCAGCAGTTTGGTGACTAGCGGAAATAATGAGCAGTTCTTC.

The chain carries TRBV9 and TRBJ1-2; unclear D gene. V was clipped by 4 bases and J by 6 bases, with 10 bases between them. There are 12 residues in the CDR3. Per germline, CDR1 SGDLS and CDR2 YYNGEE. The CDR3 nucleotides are TGTGCCAGCAGCCTTACAGTGAATGGCTACACCTTC. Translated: CASSLTVNGYTF.

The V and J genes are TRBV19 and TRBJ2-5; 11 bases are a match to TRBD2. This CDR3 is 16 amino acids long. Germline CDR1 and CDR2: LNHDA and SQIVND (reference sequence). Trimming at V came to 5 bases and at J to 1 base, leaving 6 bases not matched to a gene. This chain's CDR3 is CASSQGTSGIQETQYF. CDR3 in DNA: TGTGCCAGTAGTCAAGGGACTAGCGGTATCCAAGAGACCCAGTACTTC.

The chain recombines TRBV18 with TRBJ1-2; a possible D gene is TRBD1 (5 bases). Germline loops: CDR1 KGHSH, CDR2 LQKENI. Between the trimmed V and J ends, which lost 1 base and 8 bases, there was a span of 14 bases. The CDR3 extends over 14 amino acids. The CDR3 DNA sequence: TGTGCCAGCTCACCACAGGACAAGGTATCCGGCTACACCTTC. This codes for CASSPQDKVSGYTF.

CDR3 DNA: TGTGCCAGCAGCTTCCCTGAGGATACGCAGTATTTT. Its translation: CASSFPEDTQYF. The V call is TRBV5-4, the J call TRBJ2-3; D call uncertain. V was cut by 2 bases and J by 6 bases, with 7 bases left in between. Germline loops: CDR1 SGHNT, CDR2 YYREEE (reference sequence). The CDR3 sequence is 12 residues long.

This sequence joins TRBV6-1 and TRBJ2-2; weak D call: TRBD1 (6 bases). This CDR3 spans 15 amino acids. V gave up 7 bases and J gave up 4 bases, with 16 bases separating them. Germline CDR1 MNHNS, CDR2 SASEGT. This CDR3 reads CASTGGRGFTGELFF. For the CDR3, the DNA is TGTGCCAGCACTGGGGGCCGTGGGTTCACCGGGGAGCTGTTTTTT.

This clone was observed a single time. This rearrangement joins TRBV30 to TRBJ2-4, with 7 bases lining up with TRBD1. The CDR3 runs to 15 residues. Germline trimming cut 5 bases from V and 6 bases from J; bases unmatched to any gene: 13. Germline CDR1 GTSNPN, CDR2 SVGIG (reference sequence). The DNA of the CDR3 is TGTGCCTGGGCCCGGGACAGCGGTTGGGTAAACATTCAGTACTTC. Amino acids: CAWARDSGWVNIQYF.

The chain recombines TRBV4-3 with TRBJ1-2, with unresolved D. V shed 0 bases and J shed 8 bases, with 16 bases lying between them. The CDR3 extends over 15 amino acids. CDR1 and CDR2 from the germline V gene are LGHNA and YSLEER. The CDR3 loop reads CASSQDEGPFGGYTF. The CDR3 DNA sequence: TGCGCCAGCAGCCAAGACGAGGGCCCCTTTGGGGGCTACACCTTC.

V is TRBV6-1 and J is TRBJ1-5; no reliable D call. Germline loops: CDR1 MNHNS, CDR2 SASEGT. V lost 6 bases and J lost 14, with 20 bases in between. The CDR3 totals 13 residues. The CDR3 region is CASRPEFWASEHF. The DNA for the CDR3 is TGTGCCAGCAGACCTGAGTTCTGGGCCTCCGAGCATTTT.

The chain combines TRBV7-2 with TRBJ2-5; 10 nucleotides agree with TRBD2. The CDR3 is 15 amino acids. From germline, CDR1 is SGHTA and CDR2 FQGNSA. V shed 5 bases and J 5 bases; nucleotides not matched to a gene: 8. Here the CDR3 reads CASSPTSGARETQYF. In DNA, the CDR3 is TGTGCCAGCAGCCCCACTAGCGGGGCCCGGGAGACCCAGTACTTC.

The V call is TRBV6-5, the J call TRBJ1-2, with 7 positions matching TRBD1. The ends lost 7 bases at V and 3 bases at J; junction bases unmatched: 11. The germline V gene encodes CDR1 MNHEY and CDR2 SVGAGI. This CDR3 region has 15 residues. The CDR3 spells CASTPRRDSYYGYTF. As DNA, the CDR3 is TGTGCCAGCACCCCACGTAGGGACAGCTACTATGGCTACACCTTC.

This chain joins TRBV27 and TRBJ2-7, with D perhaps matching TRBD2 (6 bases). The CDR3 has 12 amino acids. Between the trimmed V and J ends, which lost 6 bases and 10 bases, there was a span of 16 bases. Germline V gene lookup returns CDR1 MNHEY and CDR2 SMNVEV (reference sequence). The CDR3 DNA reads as TGTGCCAGCAGCCCCACAAGCGGGTACCAGTACTTC. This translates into CASSPTSGYQYF.

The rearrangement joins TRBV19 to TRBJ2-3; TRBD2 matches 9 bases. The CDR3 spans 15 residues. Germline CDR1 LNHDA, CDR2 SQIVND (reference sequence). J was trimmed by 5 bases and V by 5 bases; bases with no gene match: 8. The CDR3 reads CASSDSSGIRDTQYF. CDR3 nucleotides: TGTGCCAGTAGTGATTCTAGCGGGATTAGAGATACGCAGTATTTT.

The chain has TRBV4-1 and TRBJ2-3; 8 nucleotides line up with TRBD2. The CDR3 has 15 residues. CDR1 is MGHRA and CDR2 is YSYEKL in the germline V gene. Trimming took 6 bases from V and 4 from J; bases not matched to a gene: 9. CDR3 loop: CASSLEPGGADTQYF. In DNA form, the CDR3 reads TGCGCCAGCAGTCTTGAACCGGGGGGGGCAGATACGCAGTATTTT.

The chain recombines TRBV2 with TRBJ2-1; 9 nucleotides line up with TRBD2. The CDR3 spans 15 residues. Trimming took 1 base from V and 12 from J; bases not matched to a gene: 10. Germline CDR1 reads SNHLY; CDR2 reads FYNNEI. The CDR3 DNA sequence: TGTGCCAGCAGTGAAGAGGGCGGGAGGGTCGTACGGCAGTTCTTC. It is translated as CASSEEGGRVVRQFF.

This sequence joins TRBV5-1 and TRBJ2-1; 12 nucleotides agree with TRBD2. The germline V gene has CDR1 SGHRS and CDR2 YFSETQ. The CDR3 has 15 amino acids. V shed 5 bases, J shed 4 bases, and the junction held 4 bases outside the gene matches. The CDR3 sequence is CASRTSGSSYNEQFF. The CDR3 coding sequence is TGCGCCAGCAGGACTAGCGGGAGCTCTTACAATGAGCAGTTCTTC. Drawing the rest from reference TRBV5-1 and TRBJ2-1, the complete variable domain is KAGVTQTPRYLIKTRGQQVTLSCSPISGHRSVSWYQQTPGQGLQFLFEYFSETQRNKGNFPGRFSGRQFSNSRSEMNVSTLELGDSALYLCASRTSGSSYNEQFFGPGTRLTVL.

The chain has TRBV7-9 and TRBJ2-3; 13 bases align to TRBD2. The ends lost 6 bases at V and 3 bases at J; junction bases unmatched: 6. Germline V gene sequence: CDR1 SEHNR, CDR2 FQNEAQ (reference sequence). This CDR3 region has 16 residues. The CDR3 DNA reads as TGTGCCAGCAGGCCAGGGGGACTAGCGGGAACAGATACGCAGTATTTT. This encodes CASRPGGLAGTDTQYF.

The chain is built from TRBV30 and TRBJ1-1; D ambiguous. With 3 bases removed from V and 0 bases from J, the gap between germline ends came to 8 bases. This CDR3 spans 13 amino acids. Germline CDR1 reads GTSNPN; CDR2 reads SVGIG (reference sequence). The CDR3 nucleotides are TGTGCCTGGAGCGGCAGGATGAACACTGAAGCTTTCTTT. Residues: CAWSGRMNTEAFF.

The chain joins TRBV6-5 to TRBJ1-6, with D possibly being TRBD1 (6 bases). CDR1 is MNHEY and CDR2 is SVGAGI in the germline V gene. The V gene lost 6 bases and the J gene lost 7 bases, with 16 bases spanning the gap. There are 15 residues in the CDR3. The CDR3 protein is CASRPATGLNSPLHF. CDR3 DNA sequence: TGTGCCAGCAGACCCGCCACAGGGCTAAATTCACCCCTCCACTTT.

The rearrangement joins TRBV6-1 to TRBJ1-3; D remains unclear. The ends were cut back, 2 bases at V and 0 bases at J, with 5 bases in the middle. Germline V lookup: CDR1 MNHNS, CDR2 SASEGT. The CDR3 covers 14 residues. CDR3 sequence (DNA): TGTGCCAGCAGTGAAATTAGCTCTGGAAACACCATATATTTT. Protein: CASSEISSGNTIYF.

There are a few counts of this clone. CDR3 coding DNA: TGTGCCAGCAGCGCTTCGGCAACGAGGGGGACCGGGGAGCTGTTTTTT. It codes for CASSASATRGTGELFF. The V gene is TRBV11-3, the J gene TRBJ2-2, with a tentative D call TRBD1 (6 bases). Trimming shortened V by 5 bases and J by 5 bases, and 18 bases separated the two germline ends. The CDR3 consists of 16 residues. Germline V lookup: CDR1 SGHNT, CDR2 YENEEA.

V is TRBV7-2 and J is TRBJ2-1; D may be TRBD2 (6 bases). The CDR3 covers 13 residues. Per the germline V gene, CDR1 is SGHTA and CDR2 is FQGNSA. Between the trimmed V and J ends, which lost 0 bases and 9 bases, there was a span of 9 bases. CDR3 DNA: TGTGCCAGCAGCTTAGCGGGAGGCAGTGAGCAGTTCTTC. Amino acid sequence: CASSLAGGSEQFF.

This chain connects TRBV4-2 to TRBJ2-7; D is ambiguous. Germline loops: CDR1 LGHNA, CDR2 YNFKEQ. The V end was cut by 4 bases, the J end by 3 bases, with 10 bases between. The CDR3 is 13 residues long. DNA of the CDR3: TGTGCCAGCAGCCGAGACTTAAACTACGAGCAGTACTTC. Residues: CASSRDLNYEQYF.

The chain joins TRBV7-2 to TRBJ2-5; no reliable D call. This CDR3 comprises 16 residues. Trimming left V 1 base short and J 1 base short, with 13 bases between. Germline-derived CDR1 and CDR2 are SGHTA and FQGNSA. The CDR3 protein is CASSLGPAAAQETQYF. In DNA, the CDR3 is TGTGCCAGCAGCTTAGGCCCTGCGGCGGCCCAAGAGACCCAGTACTTC.

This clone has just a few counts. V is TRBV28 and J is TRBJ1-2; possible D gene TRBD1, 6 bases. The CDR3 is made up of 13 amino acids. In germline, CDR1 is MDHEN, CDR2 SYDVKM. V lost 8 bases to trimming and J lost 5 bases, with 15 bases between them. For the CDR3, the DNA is TGTGCCAGCCAACAAGCGGGACAATATGGCTACACCTTC. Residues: CASQQAGQYGYTF.

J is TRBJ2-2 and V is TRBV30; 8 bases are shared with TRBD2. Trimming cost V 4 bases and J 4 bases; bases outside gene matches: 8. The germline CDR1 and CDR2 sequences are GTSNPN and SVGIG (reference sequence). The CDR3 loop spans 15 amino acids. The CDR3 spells CAWKLSGSATGELFF. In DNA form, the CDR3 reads TGTGCCTGGAAGTTAAGCGGGAGTGCCACCGGGGAGCTGTTTTTT.

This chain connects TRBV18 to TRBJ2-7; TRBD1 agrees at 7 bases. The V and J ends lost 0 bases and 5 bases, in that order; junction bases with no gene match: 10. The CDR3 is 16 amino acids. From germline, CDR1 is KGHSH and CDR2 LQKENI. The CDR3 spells CASSPPNAGGRDEQYF. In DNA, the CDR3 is TGTGCCAGCTCACCACCGAATGCAGGGGGTCGGGACGAGCAGTACTTC.

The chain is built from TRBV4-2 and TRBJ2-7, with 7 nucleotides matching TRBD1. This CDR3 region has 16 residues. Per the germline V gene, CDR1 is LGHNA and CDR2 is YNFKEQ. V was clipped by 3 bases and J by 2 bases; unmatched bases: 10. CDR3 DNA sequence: TGTGCCAGCAGCCAGAACATTGGACAGGCGACCTACGAGCAGTACTTC. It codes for CASSQNIGQATYEQYF.

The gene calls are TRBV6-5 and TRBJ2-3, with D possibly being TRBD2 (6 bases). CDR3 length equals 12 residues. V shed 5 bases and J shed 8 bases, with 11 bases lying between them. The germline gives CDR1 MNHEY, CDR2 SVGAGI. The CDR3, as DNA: TGTGCCAGCAGTAAGACTAGGGGTACGCAGTATTTT. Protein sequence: CASSKTRGTQYF.